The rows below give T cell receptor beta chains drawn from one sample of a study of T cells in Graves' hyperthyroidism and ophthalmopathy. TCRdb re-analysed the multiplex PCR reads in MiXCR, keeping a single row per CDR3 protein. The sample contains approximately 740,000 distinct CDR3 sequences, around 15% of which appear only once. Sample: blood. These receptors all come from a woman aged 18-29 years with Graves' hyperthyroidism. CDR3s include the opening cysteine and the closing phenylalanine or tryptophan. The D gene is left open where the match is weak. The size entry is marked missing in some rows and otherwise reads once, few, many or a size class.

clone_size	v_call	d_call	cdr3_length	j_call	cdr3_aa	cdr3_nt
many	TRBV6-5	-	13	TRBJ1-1	CASSYKMNTEAFF	TGTGCCAGCAGTTACAAGATGAACACTGAAGCTTTCTTT
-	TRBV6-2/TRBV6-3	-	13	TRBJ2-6	CVSNRRETNVLTF	TGTGTCAGCAACCGACGGGAGACCAACGTCCTGACTTTC
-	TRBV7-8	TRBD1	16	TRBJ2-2	CASSSLRDRPPGELFF	TGTGCCAGCAGCAGCCTGAGGGACAGACCCCCCGGGGAGCTGTTTTTT
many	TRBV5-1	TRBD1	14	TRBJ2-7	CASRPSGQALEQYF	TGCGCCAGCAGACCTTCGGGACAGGCTCTCGAGCAGTACTTC
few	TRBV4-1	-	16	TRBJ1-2	CASSQPRAQKIYGYTF	TGCGCCAGCAGCCAACCCCGGGCACAGAAAATATATGGCTACACCTTC
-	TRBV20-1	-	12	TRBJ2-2	CSAKGDTGELFF	TGCAGTGCTAAGGGGGACACCGGGGAGCTGTTTTTT
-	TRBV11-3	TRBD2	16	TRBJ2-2	CASSFPREVLAGELFF	TGTGCCAGCAGCTTCCCGCGGGAGGTGCTTGCCGGGGAGCTGTTTTTT
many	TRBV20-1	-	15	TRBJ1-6	CSARAATAGNSPLHF	TGCAGTGCTAGAGCCGCGACGGCGGGTAATTCACCCCTCCACTTT
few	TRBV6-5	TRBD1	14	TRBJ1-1	CASSYSTGRGEAFF	TGTGCCAGCAGTTACTCGACAGGGAGAGGGGAAGCTTTCTTT
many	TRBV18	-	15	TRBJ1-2	CASSPLETANYGYTF	TGTGCCAGCTCACCATTGGAGACGGCTAACTATGGCTACACCTTC
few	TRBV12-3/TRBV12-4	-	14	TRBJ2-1	CASSPPPFYNEQFF	TGTGCCAGCAGTCCCCCCCCCTTTTACAATGAGCAGTTCTTC
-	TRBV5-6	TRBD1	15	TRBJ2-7	CASSRAGGEAYEQYF	TGTGCCAGCAGCCGGGCAGGGGGTGAGGCCTACGAGCAGTACTTC
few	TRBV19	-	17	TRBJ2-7	CASSIARGAGGNYEQYF	TGTGCCAGTAGTATAGCGAGGGGCGCAGGGGGGAACTACGAGCAGTACTTC
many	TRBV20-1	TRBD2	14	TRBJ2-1	CSARTSGRGDEQFF	TGCAGTGCCAGGACTAGCGGGAGGGGAGATGAGCAGTTCTTC
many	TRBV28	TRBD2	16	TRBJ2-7	CASSLSSLAGYYEQYF	TGTGCCAGCAGTTTATCAAGCCTAGCGGGCTACTACGAGCAGTACTTC
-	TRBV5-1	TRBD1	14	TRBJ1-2	CASSLTGGNYGYTF	TGCGCCAGCAGCTTGACAGGGGGCAACTATGGCTACACCTTC
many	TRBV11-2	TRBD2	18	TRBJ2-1	CASSYGWDTSGRGDEQFF	TGTGCCAGCAGCTACGGGTGGGACACTAGCGGGAGAGGCGATGAGCAGTTCTTC
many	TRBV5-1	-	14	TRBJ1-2	CASSLEPSTAGYTF	TGCGCCAGCAGCTTGGAGCCCTCGACAGCCGGCTACACCTTC
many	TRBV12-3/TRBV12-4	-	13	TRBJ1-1	CASSLPGFGEAFF	TGTGCCAGCAGTTTGCCAGGGTTCGGTGAAGCTTTCTTT
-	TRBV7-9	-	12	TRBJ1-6	CASSSGREPLHF	TGTGCCAGCAGCTCAGGACGGGAACCCCTCCACTTT
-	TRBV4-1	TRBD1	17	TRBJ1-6	CASGLSQSGQGRSPLHF	TGCGCCAGCGGCCTCTCCCAATCGGGACAGGGTAGATCACCCCTCCACTTT
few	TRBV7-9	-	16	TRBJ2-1	CASSRRRGRDYNEQFF	TGTGCCAGCAGCCGCCGACGGGGGAGAGACTACAATGAGCAGTTCTTC
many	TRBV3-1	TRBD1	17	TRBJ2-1	CASRLVGGTGGYNEQFF	TGTGCCAGCAGGTTGGTCGGCGGGACAGGTGGATACAATGAGCAGTTCTTC
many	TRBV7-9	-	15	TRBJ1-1	CASSLAGQMNTEAFF	TGTGCCAGCAGCTTAGCGGGACAAATGAACACTGAAGCTTTCTTT
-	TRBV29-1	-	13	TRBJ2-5	CSVDWQGRETQYF	TGCAGCGTTGATTGGCAGGGGCGAGAGACCCAGTACTTC
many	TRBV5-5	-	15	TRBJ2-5	CASSFRGAMFETQYF	TGTGCCAGCAGCTTTCGAGGGGCAATGTTCGAGACCCAGTACTTC
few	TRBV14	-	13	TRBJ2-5	CASSQDFSQTQYF	TGTGCCAGCAGCCAAGATTTTTCTCAGACCCAGTACTTC
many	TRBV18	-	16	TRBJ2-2	CASSPRVVGSTGELFF	TGTGCCAGCTCACCACGAGTAGTAGGAAGCACCGGGGAGCTGTTTTTT
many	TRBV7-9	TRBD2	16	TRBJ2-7	CASSPDEAGVGYEQYF	TGTGCCAGCAGCCCGGACGAAGCGGGAGTTGGTTACGAGCAGTACTTC